This T cell receptor (beta chain) was observed in a study of T cell repertoires in cytomegalovirus infection. Comments on this clonotype: Its antigen remains unidentified.

TCRdb re-called the reads through MiXCR, storing one row per CDR3 protein. The data hold 110,000 or so distinct CDR3 sequences, with about 30% observed a single time. Trimming pared 0 bases from V and 5 bases from J, leaving 12 bases between. This CDR3 spans 14 amino acids. CDR1 and CDR2 (germline): SGHTS, YDEGEE. Sequenced here: CD8+ T cells from cultured PBMCs, sampled from culture after CMV antigen stimulation. The receptor was isolated from a human donor in good health (CMV status not recorded). Some clones in this sample may be carry-over from other donors' samples. The chain is built from TRBV5-8 and TRBJ2-7, with no clear D. CDR3 loop: CASSLDSELNEQYF. Here the CDR3 DNA reads TGTGCCAGCAGCTTGGACTCAGAACTTAACGAGCAGTACTTC. Full variable domain (remainder filled in from reference TRBV5-8 and TRBJ2-7): EAGVTQSPTHLIKTRGQQATLRCSPISGHTSVYWYQQALGLGLQFLLWYDEGEERNRGNFPPRFSGRQFPNYSSELNVNALELEDSALYLCASSLDSELNEQYFGPGTRLTVT.